These 12 T cell receptor beta chains came from one sample sequenced in a study of spatial heterogeneity in lung cancer. TCRdb recomputed calls from the 5' RACE reads with MiXCR, one row per CDR3 protein. The table records 4,500 to 6,500 distinct CDR3 sequences, 13% of them present only once. Time point defined: sample taken at primary tumor resection. This specimen was normal lung tissue next to the tumor, taken at surgery. These receptors came from a female donor with early-stage non-small cell lung cancer.

By its share, this clonotype is medium-sized. In DNA, the CDR3 is TGTGCCAGCAGCGGGACAGGGCCACCCTACGAGCAGTACTTC. It encodes CASSGTGPPYEQYF. The chain links TRBV5-4 to TRBJ2-7; TRBD1 matches 9 bases. The CDR3 contains 14 residues. J lost 2 bases, V lost 4 bases, and 4 bases had no gene match. Germline V gives CDR1 SGHNT, CDR2 YYREEE (reference sequence). The full variable domain, its missing parts supplied by reference TRBV5-4 and TRBJ2-7, is ETGVTQSPTHLIKTRGQQVTLRCSSQSGHNTVSWYQQALGQGPQFIFQYYREEENGRGNFPPRFSGLQFPNYSSELNVNALELDDSALYLCASSGTGPPYEQYFGPGTRLTVT.

By sample fraction, this clonotype is medium-sized. This chain links TRBV6-2 or TRBV6-3 with TRBJ2-3; no reliable D call. Trimming removed 5 bases from V and 8 bases from J, with 14 bases in between. CDR1 MNHEY and CDR2 SVGEGT come from the germline V gene. The length of the CDR3 is 13 residues. This CDR3 reads CASSKSEWGTQYF. The DNA of the CDR3 is TGTGCCAGCAGTAAGAGCGAGTGGGGTACGCAGTATTTT.

This clonotype has just a few counts. The J gene is TRBJ2-2, the V gene TRBV5-1; D is undetermined. Germline-derived CDR1 and CDR2 are SGHRS and YFSETQ. Deletions cut 2 bases from V and 2 bases from J, with 4 bases between. The CDR3 spans 13 residues. The CDR3 protein is CASSLFNTGELFF. CDR3 nucleotide sequence: TGCGCCAGCAGCTTATTTAACACCGGGGAGCTGTTTTTT.

The chain couples TRBV4-2 to TRBJ1-5; possible D gene TRBD1, 5 bases. V lost 1 base and J lost 6, with 10 bases in between. This CDR3 region has 14 residues. Germline V gene data show CDR1 as LGHNA and CDR2 as YNFKEQ. CDR3 sequence reads: CASSQGQGGQPQHF. The CDR3 coding sequence is TGTGCCAGCAGCCAAGGGCAGGGCGGTCAGCCCCAGCATTTT.

This clonotype was picked up many times. The chain has TRBV6-1 and TRBJ1-1; 11 bases match TRBD1. The CDR3 has 15 residues. CDR1 and CDR2 (germline): MNHNS, SASEGT. J lost 4 bases, V lost 0 bases, and 1 base had no gene match. CDR3: CASSEAGTGGTEAFF. The CDR3 DNA reads as TGTGCCAGCAGTGAAGCGGGGACAGGGGGCACTGAAGCTTTCTTT.

The J gene is TRBJ1-4, the V gene TRBV28; D is unclear. Germline CDR1 MDHEN, CDR2 SYDVKM. V lost 8 bases to trimming and J lost 8 bases, with 18 bases between them. The CDR3 spans 14 residues. The CDR3 bases are TGTGCCAGCCGCAAAGCGGGGATGGGGGAAAAACTGTTTTTT. It encodes CASRKAGMGEKLFF.

By sample share, this clonotype is medium-sized (0.01 to 0.1%). This chain links TRBV7-9 with TRBJ2-3, with 8 bases matching TRBD2. Trimming took 11 bases from V and 6 from J; bases not matched to a gene: 10. Germline V gives CDR1 SEHNR, CDR2 FQNEAQ (reference sequence). The CDR3 has 13 amino acids. This chain's CDR3 is CAGYSGMLDTQYF. CDR3 nucleotides: TGTGCCGGCTATAGCGGGATGCTGGATACGCAGTATTTT.

The DNA of the CDR3 is TGTGCCAGCAGCTCCAACGGCCAGGCCCTCGACATGAACACTGAAGCTTTCTTT. Its translation: CASSSNGQALDMNTEAFF. The chain combines TRBV11-2 with TRBJ1-1; D is uncertain. V gave up 4 bases and J gave up 0 bases, with 21 bases separating them. Germline values: CDR1 SGHAT, CDR2 FQNNGV. The CDR3 length is 18 residues.

The sample holds a few counts of this clonotype. The V call is TRBV7-2, the J call TRBJ2-1; 10 bases fit TRBD2. Germline lookup yields CDR1 SGHTA and CDR2 FQGNSA. The CDR3 is 13 amino acids. J gave up 12 bases and V 1 base, and 3 bases lay outside the gene matches. The CDR3 coding sequence is TGTGCCAGCAGCTTAGGGACTAGCGGCTTGCAGTTCTTC. Its protein product is CASSLGTSGLQFF.

This clonotype is categorized as medium-sized. V usage is TRBV7-2 and J usage is TRBJ2-5; 8 bases fit TRBD2. J lost 5 bases, V lost 1 base, and 6 bases had no gene match. The germline gives CDR1 SGHTA, CDR2 FQGNSA. This CDR3 comprises 15 residues. CDR3 in amino acids: CASSLVVTSVETQYF. The CDR3 nucleotides read TGTGCCAGCAGCTTAGTGGTGACTAGCGTTGAGACCCAGTACTTC.

This rearrangement joins TRBV30 to TRBJ2-7; TRBD2 is a possible D gene (5 bases). Trimming stripped 8 bases from V and 2 bases from J, with 13 bases between. Germline lookup yields CDR1 GTSNPN and CDR2 SVGIG (reference sequence). The CDR3 is 12 amino acids. This CDR3 reads CAGSGTTYEQYF. The CDR3 nucleotides are TGTGCCGGATCGGGAACAACCTACGAGCAGTACTTC.

The V gene is TRBV3-1, the J gene TRBJ2-1; 11 bases are a match to TRBD2. The trim removed 2 bases at V and 4 bases at J, leaving 1 base unmatched. This CDR3 contains 15 residues. Per the germline V gene, CDR1 is LGHDT and CDR2 is YNNKEL (reference sequence). In DNA form, the CDR3 reads TGTGCCAGCAGCCAACTAGCGGGGGGTTACAATGAGCAGTTCTTC. Protein product: CASSQLAGGYNEQFF.